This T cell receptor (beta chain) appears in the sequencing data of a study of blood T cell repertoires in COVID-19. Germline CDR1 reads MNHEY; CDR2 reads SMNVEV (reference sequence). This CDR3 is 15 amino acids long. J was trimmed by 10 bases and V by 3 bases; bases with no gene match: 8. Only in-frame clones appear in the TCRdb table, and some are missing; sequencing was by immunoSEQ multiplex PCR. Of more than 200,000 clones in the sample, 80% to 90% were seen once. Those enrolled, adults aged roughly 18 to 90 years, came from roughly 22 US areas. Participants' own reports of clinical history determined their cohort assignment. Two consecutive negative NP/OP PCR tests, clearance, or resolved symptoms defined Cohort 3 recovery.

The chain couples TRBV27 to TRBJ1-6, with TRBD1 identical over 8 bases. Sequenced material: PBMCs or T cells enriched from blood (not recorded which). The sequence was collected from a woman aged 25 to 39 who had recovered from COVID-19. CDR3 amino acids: CASSFTAQGASPLHF. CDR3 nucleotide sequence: TGTGCCAGCAGTTTTACTGCCCAGGGGGCCTCACCCCTCCACTTT.